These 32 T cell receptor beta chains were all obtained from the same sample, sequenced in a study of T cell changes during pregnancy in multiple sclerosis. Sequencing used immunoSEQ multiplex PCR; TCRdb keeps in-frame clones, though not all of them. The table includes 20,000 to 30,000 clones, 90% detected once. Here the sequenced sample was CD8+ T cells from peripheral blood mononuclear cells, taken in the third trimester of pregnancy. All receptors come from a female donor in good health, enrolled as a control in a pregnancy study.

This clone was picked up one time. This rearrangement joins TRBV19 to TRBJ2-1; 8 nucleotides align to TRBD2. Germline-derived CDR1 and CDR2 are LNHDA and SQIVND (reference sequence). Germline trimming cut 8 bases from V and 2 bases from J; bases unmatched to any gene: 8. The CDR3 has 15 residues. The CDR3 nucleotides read TGTGCCAGTGATCTCAGCGGGAGTCCCTACAATGAGCAGTTCTTC. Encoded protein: CASDLSGSPYNEQFF.

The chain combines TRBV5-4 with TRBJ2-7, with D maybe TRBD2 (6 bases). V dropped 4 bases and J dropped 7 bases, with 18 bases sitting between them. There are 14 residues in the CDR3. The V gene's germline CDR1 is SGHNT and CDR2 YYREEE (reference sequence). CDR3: CASSAAPGEREQYF. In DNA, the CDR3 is TGTGCCAGCAGCGCGGCCCCGGGGGAAAGGGAGCAGTACTTC.

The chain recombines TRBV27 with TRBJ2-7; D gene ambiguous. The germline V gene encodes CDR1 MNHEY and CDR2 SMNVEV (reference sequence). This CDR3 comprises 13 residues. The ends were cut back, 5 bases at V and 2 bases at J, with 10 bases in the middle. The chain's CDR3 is CASSPHYTYEQYF. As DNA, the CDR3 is TGTGCCAGCAGTCCCCACTACACCTACGAGCAGTACTTC.

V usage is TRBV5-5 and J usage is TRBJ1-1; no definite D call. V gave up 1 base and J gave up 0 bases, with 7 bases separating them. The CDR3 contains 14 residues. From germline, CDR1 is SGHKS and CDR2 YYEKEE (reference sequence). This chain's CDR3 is CASSLWEMNTEAFF. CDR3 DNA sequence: TGTGCCAGCAGCTTGTGGGAGATGAACACTGAAGCTTTCTTT.

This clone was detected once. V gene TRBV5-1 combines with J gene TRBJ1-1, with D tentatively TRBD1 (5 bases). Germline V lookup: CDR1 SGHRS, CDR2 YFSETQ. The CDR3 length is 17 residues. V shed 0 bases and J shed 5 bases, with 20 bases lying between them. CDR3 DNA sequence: TGCGCCAGCAGCTTGGTGAAGGCAGGGCGGGACGCGACTGAAGCTTTCTTT. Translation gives CASSLVKAGRDATEAFF.

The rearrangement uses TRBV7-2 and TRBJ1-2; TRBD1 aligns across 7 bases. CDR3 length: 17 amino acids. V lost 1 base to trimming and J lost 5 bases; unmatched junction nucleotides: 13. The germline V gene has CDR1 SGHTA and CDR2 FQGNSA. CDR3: CASSLVRDSAALYGYTF. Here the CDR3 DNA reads TGTGCCAGCAGCTTAGTCCGGGACAGCGCCGCCCTTTATGGCTACACCTTC.

The CDR3 here is CASSPQGNTEAFF. The CDR3 DNA sequence: TGTGCCAGTAGTCCTCAGGGGAACACTGAAGCTTTCTTT. The J gene is TRBJ1-1, the V gene TRBV19, with a tentative D call TRBD1 (5 bases). Looked up from germline, CDR1 is LNHDA and CDR2 is SQIVND (reference sequence). This CDR3 region has 13 residues. V lost 5 bases and J 1 base, leaving 8 bases between the germline ends.

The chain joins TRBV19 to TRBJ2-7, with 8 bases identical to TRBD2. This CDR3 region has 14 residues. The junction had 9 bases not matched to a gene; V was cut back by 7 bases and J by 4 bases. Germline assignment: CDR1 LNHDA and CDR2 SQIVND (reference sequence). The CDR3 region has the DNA TGTGCCAGTACCCCAGGGCGGGGGGCGTACGAGCAGTACTTC. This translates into CASTPGRGAYEQYF.

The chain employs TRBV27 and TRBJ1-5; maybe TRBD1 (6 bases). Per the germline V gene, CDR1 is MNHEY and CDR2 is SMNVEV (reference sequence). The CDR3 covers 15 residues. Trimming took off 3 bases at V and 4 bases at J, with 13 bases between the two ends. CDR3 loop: CASSLGGLGNQPQHF. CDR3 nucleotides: TGTGCCAGCAGTTTGGGGGGGCTCGGAAATCAGCCCCAGCATTTT.

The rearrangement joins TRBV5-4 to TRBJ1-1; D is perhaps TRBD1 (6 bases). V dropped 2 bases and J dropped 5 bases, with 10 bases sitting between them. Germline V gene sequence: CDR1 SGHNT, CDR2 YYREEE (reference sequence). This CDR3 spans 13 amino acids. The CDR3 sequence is CASSLGGGTEAFF. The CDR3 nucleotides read TGTGCCAGCAGCTTAGGGGGAGGGACTGAAGCTTTCTTT.

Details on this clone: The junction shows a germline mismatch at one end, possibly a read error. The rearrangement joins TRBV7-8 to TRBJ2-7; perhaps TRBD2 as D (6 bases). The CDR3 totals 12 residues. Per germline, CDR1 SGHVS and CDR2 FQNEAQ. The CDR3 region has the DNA TGTGCCAGCAGCTCGGACTATCTAGAGGGGCACTTC. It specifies CASSSDYLEGHF.

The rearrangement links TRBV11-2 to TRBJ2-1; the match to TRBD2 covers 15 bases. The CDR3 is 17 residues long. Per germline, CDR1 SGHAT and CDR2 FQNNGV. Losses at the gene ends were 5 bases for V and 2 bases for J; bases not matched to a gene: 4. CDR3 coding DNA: TGTGCCAGCAGCCCAAGGACTAGCGGGGGGGCCTACAATGAGCAGTTCTTC. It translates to CASSPRTSGGAYNEQFF.

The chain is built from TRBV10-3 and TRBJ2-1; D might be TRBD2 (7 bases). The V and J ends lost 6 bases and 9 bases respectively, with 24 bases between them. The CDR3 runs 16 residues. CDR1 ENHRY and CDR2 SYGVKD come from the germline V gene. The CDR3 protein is CAIRGPGGYRGGEQFF. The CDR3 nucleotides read TGTGCCATCAGGGGGCCGGGGGGCTACCGAGGGGGTGAGCAGTTCTTC.

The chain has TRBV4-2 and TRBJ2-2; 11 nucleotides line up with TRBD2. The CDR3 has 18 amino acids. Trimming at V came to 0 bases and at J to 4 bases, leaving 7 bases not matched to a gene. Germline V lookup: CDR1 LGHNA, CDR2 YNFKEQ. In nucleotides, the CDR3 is TGTGCCAGCAGCCAAGATCCTAGCGGGGGGTCCCCCACCGGGGAGCTGTTTTTT. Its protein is CASSQDPSGGSPTGELFF.

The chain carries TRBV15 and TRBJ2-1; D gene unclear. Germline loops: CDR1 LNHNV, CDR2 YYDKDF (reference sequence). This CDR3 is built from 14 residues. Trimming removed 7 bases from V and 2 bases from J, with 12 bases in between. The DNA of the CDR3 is TGTGCCACCAAAAATTCCGACACCTACAATGAGCAGTTCTTC. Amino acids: CATKNSDTYNEQFF.

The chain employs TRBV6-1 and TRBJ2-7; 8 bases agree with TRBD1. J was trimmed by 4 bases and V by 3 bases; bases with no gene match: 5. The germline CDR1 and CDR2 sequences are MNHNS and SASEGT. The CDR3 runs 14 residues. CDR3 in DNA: TGTGCCAGCAGTGACCGGGACAGGTTGTACGAGCAGTACTTC. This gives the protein CASSDRDRLYEQYF.

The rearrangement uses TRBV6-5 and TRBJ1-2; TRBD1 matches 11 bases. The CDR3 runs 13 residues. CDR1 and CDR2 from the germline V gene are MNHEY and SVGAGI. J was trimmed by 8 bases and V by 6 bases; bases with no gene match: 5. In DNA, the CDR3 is TGTGCCAGCAGCGGACAGGGGGCAGGAGGCTACACCTTC. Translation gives CASSGQGAGGYTF.

CDR3: CASSLAGREKNTEAFF. CDR3 DNA sequence: TGTGCCAGCAGCTTAGCAGGACGGGAGAAGAACACTGAAGCTTTCTTT. The chain links TRBV7-6 to TRBJ1-1, with D uncertain. Germline CDR1 SGHVS, CDR2 FNYEAQ. V lost 0 bases, J lost 1 base, and 12 bases lay in between. The CDR3 has 16 residues.

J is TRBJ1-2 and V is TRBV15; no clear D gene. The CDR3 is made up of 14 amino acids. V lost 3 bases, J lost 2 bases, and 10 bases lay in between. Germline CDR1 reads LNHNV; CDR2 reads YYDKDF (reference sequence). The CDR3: CATSRVDTNYGYTF. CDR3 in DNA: TGTGCCACCAGCAGGGTCGACACCAACTATGGCTACACCTTC.

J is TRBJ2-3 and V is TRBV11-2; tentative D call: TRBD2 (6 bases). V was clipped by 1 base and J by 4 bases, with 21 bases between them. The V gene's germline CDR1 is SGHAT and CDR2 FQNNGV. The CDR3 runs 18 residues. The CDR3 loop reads CASSLGIGGPGVADTQYF. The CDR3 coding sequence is TGTGCCAGCAGCTTAGGAATAGGAGGGCCGGGTGTAGCAGATACGCAGTATTTT.

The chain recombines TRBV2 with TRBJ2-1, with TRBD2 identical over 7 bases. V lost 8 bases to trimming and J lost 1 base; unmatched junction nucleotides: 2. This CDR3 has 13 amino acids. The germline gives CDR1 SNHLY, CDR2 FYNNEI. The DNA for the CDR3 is TGTGCCAGCGGGAGGGAGTCCTACAATGAGCAGTTCTTC. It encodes CASGRESYNEQFF.

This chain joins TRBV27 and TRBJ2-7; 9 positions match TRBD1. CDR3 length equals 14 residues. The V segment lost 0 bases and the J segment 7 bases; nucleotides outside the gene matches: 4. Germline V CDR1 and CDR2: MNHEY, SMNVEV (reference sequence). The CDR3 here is CASSLSGTGPEQYF. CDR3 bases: TGTGCCAGCAGTTTATCGGGGACAGGGCCAGAGCAGTACTTC.

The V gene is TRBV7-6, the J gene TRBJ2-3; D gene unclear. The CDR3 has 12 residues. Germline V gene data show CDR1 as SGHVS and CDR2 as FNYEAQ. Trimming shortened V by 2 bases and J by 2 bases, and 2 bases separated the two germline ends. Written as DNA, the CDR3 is TGTGCCAGCAGCTTACTCACAGATACGCAGTATTTT. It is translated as CASSLLTDTQYF.

CDR3 bases: TGTGCCAGCAGCTTAGCTCCAGCTAACTATGGCTACACCTTC. It specifies CASSLAPANYGYTF. This sequence joins TRBV7-9 and TRBJ1-2; D uncertain. The CDR3 has 14 amino acids. Trimming took off 0 bases at V and 0 bases at J, with 5 bases between the two ends. CDR1 and CDR2 from the germline V gene are SEHNR and FQNEAQ (reference sequence).

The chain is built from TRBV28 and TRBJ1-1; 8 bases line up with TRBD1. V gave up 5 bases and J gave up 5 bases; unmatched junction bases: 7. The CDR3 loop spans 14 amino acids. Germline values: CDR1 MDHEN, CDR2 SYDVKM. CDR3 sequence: CASSPTGEGTEAFF. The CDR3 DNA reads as TGTGCCAGCAGTCCGACAGGGGAGGGGACTGAAGCTTTCTTT.

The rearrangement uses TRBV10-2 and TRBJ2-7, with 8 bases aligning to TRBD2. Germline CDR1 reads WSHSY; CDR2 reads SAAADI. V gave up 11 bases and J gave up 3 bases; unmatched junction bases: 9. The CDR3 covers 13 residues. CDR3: CAGSWSGGYEQYF. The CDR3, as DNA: TGCGCCGGTTCTTGGAGCGGGGGCTACGAGCAGTACTTC.

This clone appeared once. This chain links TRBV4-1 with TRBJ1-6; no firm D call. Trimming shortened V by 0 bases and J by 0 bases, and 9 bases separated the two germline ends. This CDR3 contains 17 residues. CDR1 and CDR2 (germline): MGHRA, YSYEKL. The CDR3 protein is CASSQEPSSSYNSPLHF. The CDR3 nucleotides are TGCGCCAGCAGCCAAGAGCCGAGTAGCTCCTATAATTCACCCCTCCACTTT.

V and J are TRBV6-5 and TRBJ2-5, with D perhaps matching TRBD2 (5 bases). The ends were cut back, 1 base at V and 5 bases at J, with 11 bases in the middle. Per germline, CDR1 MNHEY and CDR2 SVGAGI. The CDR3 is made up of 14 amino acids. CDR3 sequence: CASSYYPGGETQYF. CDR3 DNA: TGTGCCAGCAGTTACTATCCCGGCGGGGAGACCCAGTACTTC.

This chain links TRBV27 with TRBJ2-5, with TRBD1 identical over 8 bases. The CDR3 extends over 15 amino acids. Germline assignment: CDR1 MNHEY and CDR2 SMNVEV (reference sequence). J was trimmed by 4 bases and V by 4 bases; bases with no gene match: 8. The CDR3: CASSSPDRGLETQYF. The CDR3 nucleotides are TGTGCCAGCAGTTCCCCTGACAGGGGTTTAGAGACCCAGTACTTC.

CDR3 DNA: TGTGCCTCTAACCCGACAGGGGGCAAGACCGGGGAGCTGTTTTTT. Amino acid sequence: CASNPTGGKTGELFF. V is TRBV30 and J is TRBJ2-2; 10 bases are a match to TRBD1. Germline CDR1 and CDR2: GTSNPN and SVGIG (reference sequence). This CDR3 is 15 amino acids long. The ends lost 7 bases at V and 5 bases at J; junction bases unmatched: 10.

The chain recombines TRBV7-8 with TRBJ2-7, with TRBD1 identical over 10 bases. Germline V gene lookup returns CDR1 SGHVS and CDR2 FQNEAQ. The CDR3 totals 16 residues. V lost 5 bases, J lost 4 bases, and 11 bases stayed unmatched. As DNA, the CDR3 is TGTGCCAGCAGCCGGGCCGGGGGACAGGGGTTATACGAGCAGTACTTC. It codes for CASSRAGGQGLYEQYF.

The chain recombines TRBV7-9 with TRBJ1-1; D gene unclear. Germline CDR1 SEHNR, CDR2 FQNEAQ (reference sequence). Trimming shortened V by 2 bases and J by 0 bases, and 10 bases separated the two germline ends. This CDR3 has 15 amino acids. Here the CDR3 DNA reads TGTGCCAGCAGCTTACCTTTCACAGTGAACACTGAAGCTTTCTTT. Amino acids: CASSLPFTVNTEAFF.